This T cell receptor (beta chain) derives from a study of shared clonotypes between healthy human individuals. The repertoire was sequenced with immunoSEQ multiplex PCR; TCRdb's copy has only in-frame clones and lacks some. The sample carries over a million clones, 78% recorded once. Germline CDR1 is GTSNPN and CDR2 is SVGIG (reference sequence). Trimming took 0 bases from V and 1 from J, leaving 6 bases between them. There are 13 residues in the CDR3. The chain joins TRBV30 to TRBJ1-2; D gene ambiguous. The sequencing sample was made of memory CD4+ T cells from PBMCs. Subset specified: CD45RA-negative fraction. The receptor was isolated from a man aged 18 to 30 in good health. Some clones in this sample may be carry-over from other donors' samples. In DNA, the CDR3 is TGTGCCTGGAGTGTAGCCCTTAACTATGGCTACACCTTC. Protein sequence: CAWSVALNYGYTF. Together with reference TRBV30 and TRBJ1-2, the CDR3 gives the full variable domain: SQTIHQWPATLVQPVGSPLSLECTVEGTSNPNLYWYRQAAGRGLQLLFYSVGIGQISSEVPQNLSASRPQDRQFILSSKKLLLSDSGFYLCAWSVALNYGYTFGSGTRLTVV.